This entry is about one T cell receptor (beta chain). Its target is unknown. This entry is derived from a study of human thymus T cells. General study findings and limits: Seemingly biased V and J gene usage marked thymic and blood repertoires.

Obtained as resections during corrective heart surgery, the thymus tissue was then studied. Serving as donors were healthy Finnish infants, each of whom was having open corrective surgery for congenital heart defects. Data came from immunoSEQ multiplex PCR; TCRdb stores just in-frame clones and leaves some out. The sample holds 100,000 to 150,000 clones; around 96% are singletons and the top ten take 0.024%. This CDR3 region has 16 residues. In germline, CDR1 is SGHDT, CDR2 YYEEEE. The ends lost 3 bases at V and 0 bases at J; junction bases unmatched: 9. The sequencing sample was made of thymus tissue. The V call is TRBV5-6, the J call TRBJ2-7, with TRBD2 matching over 7 bases. The receptor was derived from a boy in the first two years of life with a congenital heart defect but otherwise immunologically healthy. The CDR3: CASSSPGLTSSYEQYF. The CDR3 nucleotides are TGTGCCAGCAGCTCGCCGGGACTAACCTCCTCCTACGAGCAGTACTTC.